The 3 T cell receptor beta chains reported below all come from one sample, sequenced in a study of graft-versus-host responses after intestinal transplantation. The assay was immunoSEQ multiplex PCR, and TCRdb's table has in-frame clones only and misses some. The sample shows 20,000 to 30,000 clones, approximately 87% of them seen only once. Sequencing used PBMCs, obtained around 29 days after intestinal transplant. The receptors come from a human patient who received an intestinal transplant, so some T cells may come from the graft donor.

V usage is TRBV7-9 and J usage is TRBJ1-1, with 7 bases fitting TRBD1. This CDR3 spans 13 amino acids. V shed 5 bases, J shed 4 bases, and the junction held 4 bases outside the gene matches. Germline CDR1 is SEHNR and CDR2 is FQNEAQ (reference sequence). In DNA, the CDR3 is TGTGCCAGCAGCCAGGGGGGCAGCACTGAAGCTTTCTTT. Its translation is CASSQGGSTEAFF. Complete variable domain (other parts from reference TRBV7-9 and TRBJ1-1): DTGVSQNPRHKITKRGQNVTFRCDPISEHNRLYWYRQTLGQGPEFLTYFQNEAQLEKSRLLSDRFSAERPKGSFSTLEIQRTEQGDSAMYLCASSQGGSTEAFFGQGTRLTVV.

The chain couples TRBV28 to TRBJ1-5, with D unclear. Trimming stripped 0 bases from V and 1 base from J, with 10 bases between. Per germline, CDR1 MDHEN and CDR2 SYDVKM. CDR3 length: 16 amino acids. The CDR3 reads CASSLWAEKSNQPQHF. The CDR3, as DNA: TGTGCCAGCAGTTTATGGGCGGAAAAGAGCAATCAGCCCCAGCATTTT.

The chain combines TRBV6-7 with TRBJ1-4; 8 bases match TRBD1. TRBV6-7 is annotated as an ORF whose role is uncertain. The CDR3 runs 13 residues. V lost 10 bases, J lost 3 bases, and 4 bases stayed unmatched. The CDR3 region is CATGQGPNEKLFF. The CDR3 DNA follows: TGTGCCACCGGACAGGGTCCTAATGAAAAACTGTTTTTT.